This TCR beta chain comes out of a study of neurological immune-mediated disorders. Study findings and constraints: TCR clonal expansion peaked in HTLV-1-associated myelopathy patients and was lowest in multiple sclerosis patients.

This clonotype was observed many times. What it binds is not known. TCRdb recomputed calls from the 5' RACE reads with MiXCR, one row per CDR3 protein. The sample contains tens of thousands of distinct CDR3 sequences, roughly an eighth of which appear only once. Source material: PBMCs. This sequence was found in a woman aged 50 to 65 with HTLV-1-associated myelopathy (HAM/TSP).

As DNA, the CDR3 is TGTGCCAGTAGTGCCAGGTCCGGGGTGGCTGAAGCTTTCTTT. It codes for CASSARSGVAEAFF. V and J are TRBV19 and TRBJ1-1; D unresolved. V dropped 5 bases and J dropped 6 bases, with 16 bases sitting between them. CDR1 is LNHDA, CDR2 SQIVND, per germline (reference sequence). This CDR3 spans 14 amino acids.